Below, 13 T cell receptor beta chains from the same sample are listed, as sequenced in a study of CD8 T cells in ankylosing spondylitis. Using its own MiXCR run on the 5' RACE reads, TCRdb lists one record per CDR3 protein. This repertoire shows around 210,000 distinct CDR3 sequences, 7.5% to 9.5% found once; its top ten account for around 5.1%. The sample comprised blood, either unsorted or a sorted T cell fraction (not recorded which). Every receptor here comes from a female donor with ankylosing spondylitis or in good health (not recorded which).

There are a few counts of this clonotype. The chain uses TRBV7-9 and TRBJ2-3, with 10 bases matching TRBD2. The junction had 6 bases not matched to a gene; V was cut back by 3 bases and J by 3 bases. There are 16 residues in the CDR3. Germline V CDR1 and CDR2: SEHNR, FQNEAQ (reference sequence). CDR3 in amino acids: CASSFPSGSGTDTQYF. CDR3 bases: TGTGCCAGCAGCTTTCCTAGCGGGAGTGGGACAGATACGCAGTATTTT.

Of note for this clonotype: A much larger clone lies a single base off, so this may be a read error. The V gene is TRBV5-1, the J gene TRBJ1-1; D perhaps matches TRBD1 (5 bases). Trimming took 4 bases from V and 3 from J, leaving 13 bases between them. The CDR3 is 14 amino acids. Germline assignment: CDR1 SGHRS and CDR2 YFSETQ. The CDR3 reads CASSAGHGDTEAFF. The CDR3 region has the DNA TGCGCCAGCAGCGCAGGACACGGCGACACTGAAGCTTTCTTT.

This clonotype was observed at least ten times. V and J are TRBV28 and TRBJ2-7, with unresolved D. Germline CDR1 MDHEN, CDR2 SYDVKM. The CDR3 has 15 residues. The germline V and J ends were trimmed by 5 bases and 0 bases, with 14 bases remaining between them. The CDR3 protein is CASSPPPANSYEQYF. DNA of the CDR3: TGTGCCAGCAGTCCCCCCCCGGCTAACTCCTACGAGCAGTACTTC.

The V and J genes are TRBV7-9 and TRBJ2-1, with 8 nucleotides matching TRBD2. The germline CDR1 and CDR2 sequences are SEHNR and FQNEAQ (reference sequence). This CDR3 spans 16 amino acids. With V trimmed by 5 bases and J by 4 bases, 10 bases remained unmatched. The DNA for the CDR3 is TGTGCCAGCAGCGCCGATTCTAGCGGGCCTTACAATGAGCAGTTCTTC. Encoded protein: CASSADSSGPYNEQFF.

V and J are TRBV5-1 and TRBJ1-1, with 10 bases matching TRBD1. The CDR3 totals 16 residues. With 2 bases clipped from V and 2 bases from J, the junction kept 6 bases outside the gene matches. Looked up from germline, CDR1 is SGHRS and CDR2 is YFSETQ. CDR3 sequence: CASSFTRDRGNTEAFF. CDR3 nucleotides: TGCGCCAGCAGCTTTACCCGGGACAGGGGTAACACTGAAGCTTTCTTT.

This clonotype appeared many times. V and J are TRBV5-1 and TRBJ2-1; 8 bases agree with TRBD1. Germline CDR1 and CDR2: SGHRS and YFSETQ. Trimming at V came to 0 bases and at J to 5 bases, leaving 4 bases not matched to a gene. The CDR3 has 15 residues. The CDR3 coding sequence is TGCGCCAGCAGCTTGGGGACAGGGTATAACAATGAGCAGTTCTTC. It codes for CASSLGTGYNNEQFF.

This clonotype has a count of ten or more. The CDR3 nucleotides are TGTGCCAGCAGCACCGGGACAGGGAGAGATACGCAGTATTTT. Translation: CASSTGTGRDTQYF. This chain links TRBV9 with TRBJ2-3, with 9 bases matching TRBD1. The V gene end was trimmed by 4 bases and the J gene end by 5 bases; junction bases not matched to a gene: 5. Per the germline V gene, CDR1 is SGDLS and CDR2 is YYNGEE. The CDR3 runs to 14 residues.

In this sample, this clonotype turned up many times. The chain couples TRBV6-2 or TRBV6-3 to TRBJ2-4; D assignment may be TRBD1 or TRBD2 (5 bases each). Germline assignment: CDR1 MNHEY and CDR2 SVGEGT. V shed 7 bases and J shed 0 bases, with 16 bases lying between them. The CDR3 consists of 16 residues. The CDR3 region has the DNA TGTGCCAGCACGGGGCCAGCCCGAGGAGCCAAAAACATTCAGTACTTC. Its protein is CASTGPARGAKNIQYF.

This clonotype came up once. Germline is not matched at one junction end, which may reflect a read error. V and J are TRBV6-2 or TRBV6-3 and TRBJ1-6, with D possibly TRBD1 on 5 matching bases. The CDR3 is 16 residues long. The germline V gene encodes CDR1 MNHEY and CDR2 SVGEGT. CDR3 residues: CATSLTPGPRAQPLHF. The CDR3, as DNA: TGTGCCACCAGTCTGACGCCGGGACCGCGTGCCCAACCCCTCCACTTT.

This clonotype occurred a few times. CDR3 residues: CASSYLLANYNEQFF. In nucleotides, the CDR3 is TGTGCCAGCAGCTACCTACTAGCGAACTACAATGAGCAGTTCTTC. The chain carries TRBV7-3 and TRBJ2-1; 7 nucleotides agree with TRBD2. Germline V lookup: CDR1 SGHTA, CDR2 FQGTGA. Losses at the gene ends were 4 bases for V and 3 bases for J; bases not matched to a gene: 6. The CDR3 is 15 residues long.

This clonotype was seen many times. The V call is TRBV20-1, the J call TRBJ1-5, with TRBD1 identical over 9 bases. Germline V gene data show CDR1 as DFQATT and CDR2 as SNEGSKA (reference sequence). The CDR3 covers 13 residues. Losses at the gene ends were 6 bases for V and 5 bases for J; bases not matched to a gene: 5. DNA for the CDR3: TGCAGTGCCGGGGACAGGGCGGATCAGCCCCAGCATTTT. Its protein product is CSAGDRADQPQHF.

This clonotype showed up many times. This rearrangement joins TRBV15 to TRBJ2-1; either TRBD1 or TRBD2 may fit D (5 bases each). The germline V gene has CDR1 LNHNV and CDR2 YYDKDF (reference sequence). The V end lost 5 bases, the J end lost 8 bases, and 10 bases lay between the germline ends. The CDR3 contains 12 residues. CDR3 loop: CATSGGRDEQFF. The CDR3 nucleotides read TGTGCCACCAGCGGGGGACGAGATGAGCAGTTCTTC.

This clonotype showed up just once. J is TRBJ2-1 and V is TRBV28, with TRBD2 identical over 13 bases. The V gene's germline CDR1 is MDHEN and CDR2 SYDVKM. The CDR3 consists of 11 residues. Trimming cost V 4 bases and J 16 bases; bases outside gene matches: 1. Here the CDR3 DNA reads TGTGCCAGCAGTTCGGGACTAGCGGGATTCTTC. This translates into CASSSGLAGFF.